A selection of T cell receptor beta chains follows, all from one sample in a study of beta chain features in type 1 diabetes. Using immunoSEQ multiplex PCR, the repertoire was profiled, and TCRdb retains in-frame clones only, with some absent. The profile shows about 160,000 clones, about 8.3% of them singletons. The specimen was central memory CD4+ T cells from blood. The receptors were gathered from a woman between 18 and 30 years old with type 1 diabetes. CDR3s include the opening cysteine and the closing phenylalanine or tryptophan. The D gene is left open where the match is weak. The size entry is marked missing in some rows and otherwise reads once, few, many or a size class.

cdr3_aa: CATSGGYIQYF
cdr3_nt: TGTGCCACCTCGGGTGGGTACATTCAGTACTTC
clone_size: few
d_call: NA
j_call: TRBJ2-4
v_call: TRBV25-1

cdr3_aa: CASSPGASHQETQYF
cdr3_nt: TGTGCCAGCAGCCCAGGCGCTAGCCACCAAGAGACCCAGTACTTC
clone_size: NA
d_call: NA
j_call: TRBJ2-5
v_call: TRBV7-9

cdr3_aa: CASSLGLVDQPQHF
cdr3_nt: TGTGCCAGCAGCTTGGGGCTTGTCGATCAGCCCCAGCATTTT
clone_size: NA
d_call: NA
j_call: TRBJ1-5
v_call: TRBV11-2

cdr3_aa: CASSIRRSNQPQHF
cdr3_nt: TGTGCCAGTAGTATACGGAGGAGCAATCAGCCCCAGCATTTT
clone_size: NA
d_call: NA
j_call: TRBJ1-5
v_call: TRBV19

cdr3_aa: CTLDSTIGYTF
cdr3_nt: TGCACCCTTGACAGCACTATTGGCTACACCTTC
clone_size: many
d_call: NA
j_call: TRBJ1-2
v_call: TRBV29-1

cdr3_aa: CASLGMGGTEAFF
cdr3_nt: TGTGCCAGCCTGGGCATGGGTGGCACTGAAGCTTTCTTT
clone_size: few
d_call: NA
j_call: TRBJ1-1
v_call: TRBV5-4

cdr3_aa: CAWRFGWTRNEKLFF
cdr3_nt: TGTGCCTGGAGGTTTGGCTGGACACGGAATGAAAAACTGTTTTTT
clone_size: NA
d_call: NA
j_call: TRBJ1-4
v_call: TRBV30

cdr3_aa: CASSFNRGQETQYF
cdr3_nt: TGTGCCAGCAGCTTCAACAGGGGGCAAGAGACCCAGTACTTC
clone_size: few
d_call: TRBD1
j_call: TRBJ2-5
v_call: TRBV7-2

cdr3_aa: CASSQDARQGETQYF
cdr3_nt: TGCGCCAGCAGCCAAGATGCGAGACAGGGAGAGACCCAGTACTTC
clone_size: few
d_call: TRBD1
j_call: TRBJ2-5
v_call: TRBV4-1

cdr3_aa: CSVGDHEQYF
cdr3_nt: TGCAGCGTGGGAGACCACGAGCAGTACTTC
clone_size: many
d_call: NA
j_call: TRBJ2-7
v_call: TRBV29-1

cdr3_aa: CSVDSTQETQYF
cdr3_nt: TGCAGCGTTGATTCGACTCAAGAGACCCAGTACTTC
clone_size: many
d_call: NA
j_call: TRBJ2-5
v_call: TRBV29-1

cdr3_aa: CASRVREPNEQFF
cdr3_nt: TGTGCCAGCAGAGTACGGGAGCCGAATGAGCAGTTCTTC
clone_size: few
d_call: NA
j_call: TRBJ2-1
v_call: TRBV2

cdr3_aa: CASAPPGTGELFF
cdr3_nt: TGTGCCAGCGCCCCCCCAGGGACCGGGGAGCTGTTTTTT
clone_size: few
d_call: NA
j_call: TRBJ2-2
v_call: TRBV5-6

cdr3_aa: CAGQGGTYEQYF
cdr3_nt: TGCGCCGGGCAGGGAGGCACCTACGAGCAGTACTTC
clone_size: few
d_call: NA
j_call: TRBJ2-7
v_call: TRBV5-1

cdr3_aa: CASSPSGLYEQYF
cdr3_nt: TGTGCCAGCAGCCCCTCAGGGTTATACGAGCAGTACTTC
clone_size: NA
d_call: NA
j_call: TRBJ2-7
v_call: TRBV11-1

cdr3_aa: CASSPIGQGTSPLHF
cdr3_nt: TGTGCCAGCAGTCCGATTGGACAGGGCACCTCACCCCTCCACTTT
clone_size: NA
d_call: TRBD1
j_call: TRBJ1-6
v_call: TRBV27

cdr3_aa: CASSLMGAQADEQYF
cdr3_nt: TGTGCCAGCAGCTTGATGGGGGCCCAGGCGGACGAGCAGTACTTC
clone_size: NA
d_call: NA
j_call: TRBJ2-7
v_call: TRBV7-9

cdr3_aa: CASSTRTSPSPSEQFF
cdr3_nt: TGTGCCAGTAGTACCCGTACTAGCCCCAGCCCGAGTGAGCAGTTCTTC
clone_size: NA
d_call: NA
j_call: TRBJ2-1
v_call: TRBV19

cdr3_aa: CSAGDIYGYTF
cdr3_nt: TGCAGTGCCGGGGACATCTATGGCTACACCTTC
clone_size: few
d_call: NA
j_call: TRBJ1-2
v_call: TRBV20-1

cdr3_aa: CASSDSSGRSGDTQYF
cdr3_nt: TGTGCCAGCAGCGACAGTAGCGGGAGATCCGGAGATACGCAGTATTTT
clone_size: NA
d_call: TRBD2
j_call: TRBJ2-3
v_call: TRBV9

cdr3_aa: CASSEYRGQGETQYF
cdr3_nt: TGTGCCAGCAGTGAATATCGGGGTCAAGGAGAGACCCAGTACTTC
clone_size: few
d_call: NA
j_call: TRBJ2-5
v_call: TRBV25-1

cdr3_aa: CASSLAAGEAFF
cdr3_nt: TGTGCCAGCAGCTTAGCCGCGGGAGAAGCTTTCTTT
clone_size: few
d_call: NA
j_call: TRBJ1-1
v_call: TRBV7-2

cdr3_aa: CAWTQGLAGHYEQYF
cdr3_nt: TGTGCCTGGACACAAGGACTAGCGGGACACTACGAGCAGTACTTC
clone_size: few
d_call: TRBD2
j_call: TRBJ2-7
v_call: TRBV30

cdr3_aa: CASLRDRGLGEQFF
cdr3_nt: TGTGCCAGCCTCCGGGACAGGGGACTGGGGGAGCAGTTCTTC
clone_size: few
d_call: TRBD1
j_call: TRBJ2-1
v_call: TRBV2

cdr3_aa: CAISDSRDSHEKLFF
cdr3_nt: TGTGCCATCAGTGATAGCCGGGACAGCCATGAAAAACTGTTTTTT
clone_size: NA
d_call: TRBD1
j_call: TRBJ1-4
v_call: TRBV10-3

cdr3_aa: CASSQAAGTDTQYF
cdr3_nt: TGCGCCAGCAGCCAAGCAGCGGGCACAGATACGCAGTATTTT
clone_size: few
d_call: NA
j_call: TRBJ2-3
v_call: TRBV4-3

cdr3_aa: CACWRAGGLLYF
cdr3_nt: TGTGCCTGCTGGCGAGCGGGAGGTCTACTGTACTTC
clone_size: NA
d_call: TRBD2
j_call: TRBJ2-4
v_call: TRBV30

cdr3_aa: CASSRQGHGYTF
cdr3_nt: TGTGCCAGCAGCAGACAGGGCCATGGCTACACCTTC
clone_size: few
d_call: TRBD1
j_call: TRBJ1-2
v_call: TRBV5-6

cdr3_aa: CASSRGTGNSPLHF
cdr3_nt: TGTGCCAGCTCACGAGGGACAGGGAATTCACCCCTCCACTTT
clone_size: NA
d_call: TRBD1
j_call: TRBJ1-6
v_call: TRBV18

cdr3_aa: CASSRRGASQTQYF
cdr3_nt: TGTGCCAGCAGCCGCAGGGGGGCGAGCCAGACCCAGTACTTC
clone_size: NA
d_call: NA
j_call: TRBJ2-5
v_call: TRBV7-8

cdr3_aa: CASSPSGTPREQYF
cdr3_nt: TGTGCCAGCAGCCCCTCCGGGACACCCCGCGAGCAGTACTTC
clone_size: few
d_call: NA
j_call: TRBJ2-7
v_call: TRBV7-2

cdr3_aa: CASSFGTRGREQYF
cdr3_nt: TGTGCCAGCAGCTTCGGAACCCGGGGTCGCGAGCAGTACTTC
clone_size: NA
d_call: NA
j_call: TRBJ2-7
v_call: TRBV7-9